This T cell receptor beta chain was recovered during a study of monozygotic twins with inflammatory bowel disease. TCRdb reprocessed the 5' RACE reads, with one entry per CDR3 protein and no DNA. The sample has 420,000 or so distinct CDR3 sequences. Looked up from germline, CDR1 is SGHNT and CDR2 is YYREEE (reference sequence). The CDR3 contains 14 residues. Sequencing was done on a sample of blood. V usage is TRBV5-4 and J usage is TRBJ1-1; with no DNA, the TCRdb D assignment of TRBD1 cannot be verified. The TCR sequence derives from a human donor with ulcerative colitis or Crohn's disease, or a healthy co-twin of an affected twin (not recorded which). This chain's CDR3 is CASSWAGGNTEAFF.